These T cell receptor beta chains were read from a single sample in a study of T cell changes during pregnancy in multiple sclerosis. Produced via immunoSEQ multiplex PCR; TCRdb's table is partial and in-frame only. Here the sample spans roughly 24,000 clones, more than 80% being singletons. Sequencing was performed on CD8+ T cells from peripheral blood mononuclear cells, taken in the first trimester of pregnancy. These receptors came from a female donor in good health, enrolled as a control in a pregnancy study. CDR3s include the opening cysteine and the closing phenylalanine or tryptophan. The order of the fields is J gene, clone size, V gene, D gene, CDR3 protein, CDR3 DNA. D genes are given only for firm matches. Clone size is shown for a subset of rows, as once, few, many or a class of expanded clone.

J gene: TRBJ2-3
clone size: few
V gene: TRBV9
D gene: NA
CDR3 protein: CASSPQRSTSTDTQYF
CDR3 DNA: TGTGCCAGCAGCCCCCAGCGGTCTACTAGCACAGATACGCAGTATTTT

J gene: TRBJ1-6
clone size: NA
V gene: TRBV4-3
D gene: TRBD1
CDR3 protein: CASSHGTGSSSPLHF
CDR3 DNA: TGCGCCAGCAGCCACGGGACAGGTTCAAGTTCACCCCTCCACTTT

J gene: TRBJ2-3
clone size: NA
V gene: TRBV7-2
D gene: TRBD2
CDR3 protein: CASSPRLAGGQGDTQYF
CDR3 DNA: TGTGCCAGCAGCCCACGGCTAGCGGGGGGGCAAGGAGATACGCAGTATTTT

J gene: TRBJ1-1
clone size: NA
V gene: TRBV6-1
D gene: NA
CDR3 protein: CASSEAPENTEAFF
CDR3 DNA: TGTGCCAGCAGTGAAGCCCCAGAGAACACTGAAGCTTTCTTT

J gene: TRBJ1-1
clone size: NA
V gene: TRBV7-9
D gene: TRBD1
CDR3 protein: CASSPTGQALNTEAFF
CDR3 DNA: TGTGCCAGCAGCCCGACTGGACAGGCGCTGAACACTGAAGCTTTCTTT

J gene: TRBJ1-6
clone size: NA
V gene: TRBV4-3
D gene: NA
CDR3 protein: CASSEASSYNSPLHF
CDR3 DNA: TGCGCCAGCAGCGAGGCTAGCTCCTATAATTCACCCCTCCACTTT

J gene: TRBJ2-1
clone size: once
V gene: TRBV28
D gene: TRBD1
CDR3 protein: CASSGDRNGNEQFF
CDR3 DNA: TGTGCCAGCAGTGGGGACAGGAATGGCAATGAGCAGTTCTTC

J gene: TRBJ2-7
clone size: NA
V gene: TRBV4-3
D gene: TRBD2
CDR3 protein: CASSQEFAGAYEQYF
CDR3 DNA: TGCGCCAGCAGCCAAGAATTCGCGGGAGCCTACGAGCAGTACTTC

J gene: TRBJ2-7
clone size: NA
V gene: TRBV30
D gene: TRBD2
CDR3 protein: CAHAGGPGEQYF
CDR3 DNA: TGTGCCCACGCGGGGGGGCCGGGTGAGCAGTACTTC

J gene: TRBJ2-3
clone size: NA
V gene: TRBV7-3
D gene: TRBD2
CDR3 protein: CASSSLAADTQYF
CDR3 DNA: TGTGCCAGCAGCTCACTAGCGGCAGATACGCAGTATTTT

J gene: TRBJ2-2
clone size: NA
V gene: TRBV7-9
D gene: TRBD2
CDR3 protein: CASSLPGGGTGELFF
CDR3 DNA: TGTGCCAGCAGCTTACCGGGGGGAGGCACCGGGGAGCTGTTTTTT

J gene: TRBJ1-1
clone size: NA
V gene: TRBV12-5
D gene: TRBD1
CDR3 protein: CASGLDGQVGDTEAFF
CDR3 DNA: TGTGCTAGTGGTTTGGATGGACAGGTTGGCGATACTGAAGCTTTCTTT

J gene: TRBJ2-7
clone size: NA
V gene: TRBV13
D gene: NA
CDR3 protein: CASSLWESGYEQYF
CDR3 DNA: TGTGCCAGCAGCTTATGGGAGAGTGGCTACGAGCAGTACTTC

J gene: TRBJ1-4
clone size: NA
V gene: TRBV21-1
D gene: NA
CDR3 protein: CATPSRVDEKLFF
CDR3 DNA: TGTGCCACCCCCAGTCGGGTAGATGAAAAACTGTTTTTT